This T cell receptor (beta chain) was obtained from a study of blood T cell repertoires in COVID-19. TCRdb keeps only in-frame clones here, not all; method: immunoSEQ multiplex PCR. The data show about 87,000 clones, about 80% seen once. The CDR3 is 16 residues long. Trimming cost V 0 bases and J 4 bases, with 14 bases left between them. Germline V gene lookup returns CDR1 SGHRS and CDR2 YFSETQ. The sample comprised peripheral blood. The V call is TRBV5-1, the J call TRBJ1-3, with D tentatively TRBD1 (5 bases). This sequence originates from a woman in her 50s with acute or convalescent COVID-19. The CDR3 here is CASSLGPGREGNTIYF. The CDR3 DNA is TGCGCCAGCAGCTTGGGCCCCGGCAGGGAAGGAAACACCATATATTTT.